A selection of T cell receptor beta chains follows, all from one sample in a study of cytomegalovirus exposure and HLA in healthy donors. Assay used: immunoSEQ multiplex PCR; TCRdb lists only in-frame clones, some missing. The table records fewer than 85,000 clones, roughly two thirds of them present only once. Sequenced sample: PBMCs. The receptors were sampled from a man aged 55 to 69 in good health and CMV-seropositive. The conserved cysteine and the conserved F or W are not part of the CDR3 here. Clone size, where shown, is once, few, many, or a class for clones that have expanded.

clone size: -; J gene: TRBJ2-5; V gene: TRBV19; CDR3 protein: ASSVGASETQY
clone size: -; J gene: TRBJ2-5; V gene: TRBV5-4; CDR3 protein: ASSHGTSEETQY
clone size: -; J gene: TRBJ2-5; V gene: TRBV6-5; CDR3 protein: ASSYSAPPEY
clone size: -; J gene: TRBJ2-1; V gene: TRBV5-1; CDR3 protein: ASSRGVREQF
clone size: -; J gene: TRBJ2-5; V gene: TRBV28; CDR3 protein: ASSPHQETQY
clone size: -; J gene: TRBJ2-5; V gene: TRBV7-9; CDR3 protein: ASSLFFLAGESETQY
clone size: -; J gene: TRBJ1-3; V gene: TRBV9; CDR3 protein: ASSGQGTGNTIY
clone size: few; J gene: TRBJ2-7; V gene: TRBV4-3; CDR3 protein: ASSQEPLAGGRYEQY
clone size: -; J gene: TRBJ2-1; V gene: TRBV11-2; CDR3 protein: ASSLGTSGSTEQF
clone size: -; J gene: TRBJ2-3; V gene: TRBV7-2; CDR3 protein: ASSLSLSADTQY
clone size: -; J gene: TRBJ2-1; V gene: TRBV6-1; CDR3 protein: ASGLLAGYNEQF
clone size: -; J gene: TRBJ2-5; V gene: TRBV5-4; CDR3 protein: ASSLAGTGAVTQY
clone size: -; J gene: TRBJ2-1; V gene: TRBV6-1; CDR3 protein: ASSEKLYISSYNEQF
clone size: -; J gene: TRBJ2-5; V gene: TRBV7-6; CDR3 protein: ASSLNLGQGTQY
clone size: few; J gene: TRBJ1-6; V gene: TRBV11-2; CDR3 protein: ASSRGQLNSPLH
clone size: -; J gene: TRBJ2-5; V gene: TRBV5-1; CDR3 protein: ASSLMGQGQETQY
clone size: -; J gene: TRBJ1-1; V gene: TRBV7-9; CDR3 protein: ASSYGQGVELEAF
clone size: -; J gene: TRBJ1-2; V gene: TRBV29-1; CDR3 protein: SALSGRDNGYT
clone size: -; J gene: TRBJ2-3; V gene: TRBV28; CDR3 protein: ASSFSGLAGTDTQY
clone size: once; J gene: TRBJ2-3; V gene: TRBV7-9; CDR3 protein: SSSLLGLLSTDTQY
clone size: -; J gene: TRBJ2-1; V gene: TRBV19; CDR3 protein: ASSNSHLEEQF
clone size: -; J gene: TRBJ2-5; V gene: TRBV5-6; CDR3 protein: ASSFVGGQETQY
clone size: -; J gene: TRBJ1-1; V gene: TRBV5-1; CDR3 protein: ASTSGGGNTEAF
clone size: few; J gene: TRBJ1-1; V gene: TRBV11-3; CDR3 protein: ASSSQGEDTEAF
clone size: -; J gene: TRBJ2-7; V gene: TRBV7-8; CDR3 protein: ASSFVYSQGYEQY
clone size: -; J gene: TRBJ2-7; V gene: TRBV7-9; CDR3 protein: ASSSGSTGEQY
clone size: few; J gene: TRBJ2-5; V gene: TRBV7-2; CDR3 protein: ASSLATVQETQY
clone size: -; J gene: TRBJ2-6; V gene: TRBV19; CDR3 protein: ASSIGRDSGANVLT
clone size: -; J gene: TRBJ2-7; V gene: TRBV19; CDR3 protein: ASSSGVGEQY
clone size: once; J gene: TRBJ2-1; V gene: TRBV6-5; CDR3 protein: ASSTSGTSSHEQF
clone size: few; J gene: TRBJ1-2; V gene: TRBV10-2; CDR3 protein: ASRTGQGANYGYT
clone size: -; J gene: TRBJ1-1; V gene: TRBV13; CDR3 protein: ASSLGQMNTEAF